Each of the 4 T cell receptor beta chains below was sequenced from the same sample in a study of human T cells and chemical hapten exposure (dated by TCRdb to about 2021). Library preparation employed RACE. Sequencing relied on a NextSeq 500. TCRdb's own reprocessing of the public reads used fastp at Q25 and MiXCR and kept productive beta chains. One record per CDR3 amino acid sequence lists the most common genes and DNA. The sample records about 160,000 distinct CDR3 sequences, around 30% of which are singletons. The ten biggest clones cover approximately 2.3% of the sample. The sample's time point label, decoded: patch test 3, about 24 weeks after DPC sensitization. In the paper's terms, the treatment or condition label means: therapeutic diphenylcyclopropenone sensitization with weekly scalp DPC. The input for sequencing was whole blood, taken in connection with sensitization to the hapten diphenylcyclopropenone (DPC). These receptors all stem from a woman aged 18-35 years with alopecia areata. Some clones in this sample may be carry-over from other donors' samples.

The V gene is TRBV6-2 or TRBV6-3, the J gene TRBJ2-1; weak D call: TRBD2 (5 bases). This CDR3 is 12 amino acids long. Germline values: CDR1 MNHEY, CDR2 SVGEGT. V dropped 6 bases and J dropped 12 bases, with 15 bases sitting between them. CDR3 residues: CASRPSSLGQFF. The CDR3 coding sequence is TGTGCCAGCAGGCCCTCTAGCCTAGGGCAGTTCTTC.

In its sample, this clonotype was seen a few times. The chain couples TRBV29-1 to TRBJ2-7; TRBD1 is a possible D gene (5 bases). The CDR3 covers 13 residues. Per the germline V gene, CDR1 is SQVTM and CDR2 is ANQGSEA. V lost 6 bases, J lost 3 bases, and 15 bases lay in between. CDR3 in DNA: TGCAGCGTCGGAGATCACGACAGCTACGAGCAGTACTTC. Translation: CSVGDHDSYEQYF.

The chain links TRBV5-4 to TRBJ2-5, with 8 bases fitting TRBD1. Trimming at V came to 3 bases and at J to 4 bases, leaving 5 bases not matched to a gene. The germline V gene encodes CDR1 SGHNT and CDR2 YYREEE (reference sequence). This CDR3 has 14 residues. CDR3 DNA sequence: TGTGCCAGCAGCTACTACAGGGGGTTAGAGACCCAGTACTTC. Amino acids: CASSYYRGLETQYF.

The table lists this clonotype with a few counts. This CDR3 reads CASSSGQRNSPLHF. CDR3 coding DNA: TGTGCCAGCAGCTCAGGACAGCGTAATTCACCCCTCCACTTT. The chain recombines TRBV5-4 with TRBJ1-6; perhaps TRBD1 as D (6 bases). V was cut by 3 bases and J by 6 bases, with 10 bases left in between. Germline V gene lookup returns CDR1 SGHNT and CDR2 YYREEE (reference sequence). CDR3 size: 14 residues.